These 5 T cell receptor beta chains were all obtained from the same sample, sequenced in a study of blood T cells in healthy people across ages. A J-beta primer mix and a sample-barcoded 5' primer were used in a second PCR of about 6 to 12 cycles. Each CDR3 protein gets one entry after TCRdb re-called the 5' RACE reads with MiXCR. In the table there are under 1,100,000 distinct CDR3 sequences, around 25% of which are singletons. This sample also belongs to another study, concerning T cells of mothers and their children.

The sequenced sample consisted of blood. The receptors were gathered from a girl aged 2 to 10 in good health.

The chain employs TRBV5-1 and TRBJ2-5, with D unresolved. This CDR3 spans 13 amino acids. The ends were cut back, 5 bases at V and 0 bases at J, with 8 bases in the middle. Per the germline V gene, CDR1 is SGHRS and CDR2 is YFSETQ. The CDR3 nucleotides read TGCGCCAGCAGACTGACGTACCAAGAGACCCAGTACTTC. Amino acid sequence: CASRLTYQETQYF.

V usage is TRBV4-3 and J usage is TRBJ2-5, with D perhaps TRBD1 or TRBD2 (6 bases each). This CDR3 spans 15 amino acids. The ends were cut back, 1 base at V and 5 bases at J, with 14 bases in the middle. Germline V CDR1 and CDR2: LGHNA, YSLEER. Here the CDR3 reads CASSQVRGAGETQYF. Here the CDR3 DNA reads TGCGCCAGCAGCCAAGTTAGGGGGGCGGGGGAGACCCAGTACTTC.

This clonotype showed up just a few times. The chain has TRBV9 and TRBJ2-5; the match to TRBD2 covers 8 bases. Germline CDR1 is SGDLS and CDR2 is YYNGEE. CDR3 length: 15 residues. V lost 3 bases to trimming and J lost 5 bases; unmatched junction nucleotides: 9. The CDR3 loop is CASSGLSGGGETQYF. CDR3 nucleotides: TGTGCCAGCAGCGGACTTTCGGGAGGGGGGGAGACCCAGTACTTC.

This clonotype has only a few counts. V gene TRBV7-9 combines with J gene TRBJ1-1; D is ambiguous. Germline CDR1 and CDR2: SEHNR and FQNEAQ (reference sequence). V lost 5 bases and J lost 4, with 11 bases in between. The CDR3 runs 13 residues. CDR3 protein: CASSVTVGTEAFF. CDR3 in DNA: TGTGCCAGCAGCGTGACGGTCGGCACTGAAGCTTTCTTT.

This clonotype was seen more than once but under ten times. This chain links TRBV20-1 with TRBJ2-1; 9 bases align to TRBD2. The J call may be faulty, since TRBJ2-7 better matches the DNA end. This CDR3 has 14 residues. Germline V gene lookup returns CDR1 DFQATT and CDR2 SNEGSKA (reference sequence). CDR3 bases: TGCAGTGCGATAGCGGGGGATAGCTCCTACGAGCAGTACTTC. As protein: CSAIAGDSSYEQYF.